This TCR beta chain was sequenced in a study of identical twins. Each CDR3 protein is one row after TCRdb ran MiXCR on the 5' RACE reads. This table holds 420,000 or so distinct CDR3 sequences, roughly 18% found once. The CDR3 has 11 residues. V lost 7 bases, J lost 8 bases, and 9 bases lay in between. Germline-derived CDR1 and CDR2 are MNHEY and SVGEGT. This clonotype was observed many times. The source material was naive T cells sorted from blood. This sequence joins TRBV6-2 or TRBV6-3 and TRBJ2-1; D is undetermined. This receptor was taken from a man in his forties or fifties in good health. Here the CDR3 DNA reads TGTGCCAGCATGATGTACTATGAGCAGTTCTTC. It codes for CASMMYYEQFF.